Following are 26 T cell receptor beta chains from one sample sequenced in a study of response to subunit inactivated influenza vaccine. One entry per CDR3 protein results from TCRdb running MiXCR on the RT-PCR reads. Of more than 500,000 distinct CDR3 sequences listed, approximately 10% are singletons. The sample also formed part of further work on T cells expressing NK-cell markers. This second study notes: What made the TCR beta cDNA was 5'RACE template switching with UMIs.

Sequences were derived from PBMCs from blood, sampled on the day of vaccination. The source of these receptors is a man aged 50 to 59 who received an inactivated influenza vaccine.

This clonotype appeared once. J is TRBJ2-3 and V is TRBV9; 7 nucleotides agree with TRBD1. This CDR3 is built from 16 residues. CDR1 is SGDLS and CDR2 is YYNGEE in the germline V gene. Trimming took 3 bases from V and 2 from J; bases not matched to a gene: 9. For the CDR3, the DNA is TGTGCCAGCAGCGCTGAAGTGGGACAGTACACAGATACGCAGTATTTT. It encodes CASSAEVGQYTDTQYF.

The chain has TRBV11-1 and TRBJ1-6; 7 bases match TRBD1. Germline lookup yields CDR1 SGHAT and CDR2 FQDESV (reference sequence). V shed 5 bases and J 9 bases; nucleotides not matched to a gene: 7. The CDR3 sequence is 14 residues long. CDR3 nucleotides: TGTGCCAGCAGCGCCCCGGGACAGTCTTCACCCCTCCACTTT. This translates into CASSAPGQSSPLHF.

J is TRBJ1-1 and V is TRBV5-6, with a possible D match to TRBD1 (5 bases). From germline, CDR1 is SGHDT and CDR2 YYEEEE. V lost 6 bases, J lost 7 bases, and 10 bases lay in between. This CDR3 contains 11 residues. CDR3 amino acids: CASIGAVEAFF. In nucleotides, the CDR3 is TGTGCCAGCATTGGGGCGGTTGAAGCTTTCTTT.

V is TRBV20-1 and J is TRBJ2-5, with TRBD1 matching over 12 bases. The CDR3 totals 14 residues. Germline V gene data show CDR1 as DFQATT and CDR2 as SNEGSKA (reference sequence). The J segment lost 4 bases and the V segment lost 6 bases, leaving 6 bases of the junction unmatched. CDR3 sequence (DNA): TGCAGTGCCCCTGGGACAGGGGGCATAGAGACCCAGTACTTC. This codes for CSAPGTGGIETQYF.

The table lists this clonotype with a few counts. The rearrangement joins TRBV4-1 to TRBJ2-7; D might be TRBD1 or TRBD2, each matching 5 bases. The CDR3 runs 17 residues. Germline values: CDR1 MGHRA, CDR2 YSYEKL. V dropped 0 bases and J dropped 0 bases, with 15 bases sitting between them. CDR3 amino acids: CASSQDGTGTGSYEQYF. The CDR3 DNA follows: TGCGCCAGCAGCCAAGATGGGACCGGGACCGGCTCCTACGAGCAGTACTTC.

Ten or more counts support this clonotype. The J gene is TRBJ2-7, the V gene TRBV10-3; a possible D gene is TRBD2 (6 bases). V gave up 1 base and J gave up 6 bases, with 16 bases separating them. The CDR3 is 15 residues long. Germline CDR1 and CDR2: ENHRY and SYGVKD. The CDR3 nucleotides read TGTGCCATCAGTGAGTGGGGGGTACCCGAAACCGAGCAGTACTTC. This translates into CAISEWGVPETEQYF.

This clonotype has only a few counts. This chain links TRBV7-9 with TRBJ2-2; D unresolved. The ends were cut back, 5 bases at V and 1 base at J, with 14 bases in the middle. CDR3 length: 16 amino acids. From germline, CDR1 is SEHNR and CDR2 FQNEAQ (reference sequence). The CDR3 protein is CASSTYFAVNTGELFF. The CDR3 bases are TGTGCCAGCAGCACGTACTTCGCGGTGAACACCGGGGAGCTGTTTTTT.

This rearrangement joins TRBV4-2 to TRBJ2-3; 8 positions match TRBD2. Germline-derived CDR1 and CDR2 are LGHNA and YNFKEQ. There are 16 residues in the CDR3. Germline trimming cut 4 bases from V and 2 bases from J; bases unmatched to any gene: 8. The CDR3 loop is CASSRSRGGFTDTQYF. The CDR3 DNA follows: TGTGCCAGCAGCCGGAGTCGGGGGGGCTTCACAGATACGCAGTATTTT.

The gene calls are TRBV6-8 and TRBJ1-5; D not certain. CDR1 and CDR2 from the germline V gene are MNHGY and SAAAGT. V was pared by 6 bases and J by 5 bases, with 8 bases between. The CDR3 is made up of 12 amino acids. The CDR3 sequence is CASSPGDQPQHF. The CDR3 region has the DNA TGTGCCAGCAGCCCCGGGGATCAGCCCCAGCATTTT.

The chain employs TRBV7-9 and TRBJ2-5; D uncertain. CDR3 size: 13 residues. V lost 2 bases and J 6 bases, leaving 10 bases between the germline ends. Germline V gene data show CDR1 as SEHNR and CDR2 as FQNEAQ (reference sequence). The CDR3 is CASSLNPGKTQYF. The CDR3 bases are TGTGCCAGCAGCTTAAACCCGGGCAAGACCCAGTACTTC. Full variable domain (remainder filled in from reference TRBV7-9 and TRBJ2-5): DTGVSQNPRHKITKRGQNVTFRCDPISEHNRLYWYRQTLGQGPEFLTYFQNEAQLEKSRLLSDRFSAERPKGSFSTLEIQRTEQGDSAMYLCASSLNPGKTQYFGPGTRLLVL.

The V gene is TRBV20-1, the J gene TRBJ2-1; a weak D match, TRBD1 (5 bases). The V end was cut by 2 bases, the J end by 3 bases, with 8 bases between. Per germline, CDR1 DFQATT and CDR2 SNEGSKA (reference sequence). CDR3 length: 13 amino acids. CDR3 region: CSARPQGYNEQFF. The CDR3 DNA follows: TGCAGTGCTAGACCCCAGGGCTACAATGAGCAGTTCTTC.

V gene TRBV20-1 combines with J gene TRBJ2-1; D is unclear. Trimming removed 4 bases from V and 4 bases from J, with 11 bases in between. CDR3 length equals 13 residues. Germline V gene sequence: CDR1 DFQATT, CDR2 SNEGSKA (reference sequence). The CDR3 region has the DNA TGCAGTGCTACGGTCTTCCGTTACAATGAGCAGTTCTTC. This gives the protein CSATVFRYNEQFF.

This clonotype has at least ten counts. The CDR3 DNA follows: TGCGCCAGCAGCTTGGGGAGCGGATACCAAGAGACCCAGTACTTC. It codes for CASSLGSGYQETQYF. The genes are TRBV5-1 and TRBJ2-5, with D possibly matching TRBD2 (5 bases). Deletions cut 0 bases from V and 0 bases from J, with 9 bases between. Germline V gives CDR1 SGHRS, CDR2 YFSETQ. The CDR3 runs 15 residues.

This CDR3 is CASSPFGSKLFF. CDR3 bases: TGTGCCAGCAGCCCCTTTGGTAGTAAGCTGTTTTTT. This chain uses TRBV28 with TRBJ2-2; D is unclear. CDR3 length: 12 residues. From germline, CDR1 is MDHEN and CDR2 SYDVKM. The V end was cut by 6 bases, the J end by 12 bases, with 14 bases between.

This clonotype was detected a few times. The chain recombines TRBV14 with TRBJ2-2; the D is unclear. The germline CDR1 and CDR2 sequences are SGHDN and FVKESK. CDR3 size: 14 residues. V lost 1 base, J lost 5 bases, and 8 bases lay in between. The CDR3 region has the DNA TGTGCCAGCAGCCAAGTTCCAGTTACCGGGGAGCTGTTTTTT. Translating gives CASSQVPVTGELFF.

The chain links TRBV12-3 or TRBV12-4 to TRBJ2-6, with D perhaps matching TRBD2 (6 bases). With 3 bases removed from V and 12 bases from J, the gap between germline ends came to 18 bases. The CDR3 runs to 15 residues. The CDR3 bases are TGTGCCAGCAGTTTTACCTCCGGGACTCGGAGCGTCCTGACTTTC. Its translation is CASSFTSGTRSVLTF.

J is TRBJ2-4 and V is TRBV5-6; TRBD2 aligns across 7 bases. The germline V gene has CDR1 SGHDT and CDR2 YYEEEE. This CDR3 spans 16 amino acids. V was pared by 4 bases and J by 2 bases, with 9 bases of the junction left unmatched. CDR3 coding DNA: TGTGCCAGCAGCCTCACTAGCGCGGGGACCAAAAACATTCAGTACTTC. Amino acids: CASSLTSAGTKNIQYF. The full variable domain, completed using reference TRBV5-6 and TRBJ2-4, is DAGVTQSPTHLIKTRGQQVTLRCSPKSGHDTVSWYQQALGQGPQFIFQYYEEEERQRGNFPDRFSGHQFPNYSSELNVNALLLGDSALYLCASSLTSAGTKNIQYFGAGTRLSVL.

The table lists this clonotype with many counts. V gene TRBV2 combines with J gene TRBJ2-4; D unresolved. Trimming took 8 bases from V and 0 from J, leaving 8 bases between them. The CDR3 is made up of 13 amino acids. Looked up from germline, CDR1 is SNHLY and CDR2 is FYNNEI. In DNA, the CDR3 is TGTGCCAGCTGTGCCCTAGCCAAAAACATTCAGTACTTC. Translating gives CASCALAKNIQYF.

In this sample, this clonotype turned up a few times. V is TRBV7-2 and J is TRBJ1-5; 8 positions agree with TRBD1. V was clipped by 2 bases and J by 5 bases; unmatched bases: 5. Germline V lookup: CDR1 SGHTA, CDR2 FQGNSA. The CDR3 is 15 residues long. For the CDR3, the DNA is TGTGCCAGCAGCTTAACATGGGACAGGTATCAGCCCCAGCATTTT. It codes for CASSLTWDRYQPQHF.

This sequence joins TRBV7-8 and TRBJ2-1, with no clear D. In germline, CDR1 is SGHVS, CDR2 FQNEAQ. Trimming removed 4 bases at V and 4 bases at J, with 20 bases between. The CDR3 has 17 residues. CDR3 bases: TGTGCCAGCAGCTCGCCTAGTCAGCTTGGATCTTACAATGAGCAGTTCTTC. Amino acids: CASSSPSQLGSYNEQFF.

With regard to this clonotype: A junction boundary mismatches the germline segment, possibly from a read error. The chain is built from TRBV4-2 and TRBJ2-4; the match to TRBD1 covers 7 bases. This CDR3 has 15 residues. Germline assignment: CDR1 LGHNA and CDR2 YNFKEQ. The CDR3 region is CAGSQGDLAKNIQYF. As DNA, the CDR3 is TGTGCCGGCAGCCAGGGGGATTTAGCCAAAAACATTCAGTACTTC.

This clonotype was observed a handful of times. This sequence joins TRBV6-2 or TRBV6-3 and TRBJ2-3, with D possibly matching TRBD1 (6 bases). CDR3 length: 17 residues. V shed 2 bases and J shed 2 bases, with 17 bases lying between them. The V gene's germline CDR1 is MNHEY and CDR2 SVGEGT. The CDR3 protein is CASSYPKKGTPTDTQYF. DNA of the CDR3: TGTGCCAGCAGTTACCCCAAGAAGGGGACACCCACAGATACGCAGTATTTT.

The chain couples TRBV20-1 to TRBJ2-1; 10 bases are shared with TRBD2. The CDR3 runs 14 residues. Germline V CDR1 and CDR2: DFQATT, SNEGSKA (reference sequence). Losses at the gene ends were 3 bases for V and 6 bases for J; bases not matched to a gene: 5. CDR3 in DNA: TGCAGTGCTAGGGGCCTAGCGGGGGTCAATGAGCAGTTCTTC. Amino acid sequence: CSARGLAGVNEQFF.

This clonotype was picked up a small number of times. The V and J genes are TRBV6-2 or TRBV6-3 and TRBJ2-1; TRBD2 aligns across 9 bases. The CDR3 covers 13 residues. V lost 8 bases and J lost 3; bases outside the gene matches: 2. In germline, CDR1 is MNHEY, CDR2 SVGEGT. In DNA, the CDR3 is TGTGCCAGCGGACTAGCGTTCTACAATGAGCAGTTCTTC. Translation: CASGLAFYNEQFF.

This clonotype was picked up many times. V and J are TRBV20-1 and TRBJ1-2; D unresolved. The V and J ends lost 6 bases and 3 bases respectively, with 5 bases between them. The CDR3 loop spans 10 amino acids. Germline loops: CDR1 DFQATT, CDR2 SNEGSKA (reference sequence). CDR3: CSAPDYGYTF. DNA of the CDR3: TGCAGTGCCCCGGACTATGGCTACACCTTC.

This clonotype was counted between two and nine times. The chain carries TRBV12-3 or TRBV12-4 and TRBJ1-3; a possible D gene is TRBD1 (6 bases). The CDR3 totals 14 residues. The germline V and J ends were trimmed by 5 bases and 0 bases, with 8 bases remaining between them. The CDR3 DNA reads as TGTGCCAGCAGTAACAGGGACTCTGGAAACACCATATATTTT. This gives the protein CASSNRDSGNTIYF.